These T cell receptor beta chains were read from a single sample in a study of blood T cells in healthy people across ages. TCRdb recomputed calls from the 5' RACE reads with MiXCR, one row per CDR3 protein. The sample has 1.5 million to 2 million distinct CDR3 sequences; 40% to 55% are singletons. What was sequenced was blood. The source is a woman aged 40 to 50 in good health. The CDR3 runs from the conserved cysteine through the conserved F or W. D genes are given only for firm matches. Only part of the rows carry a size: once, few, many, or a class if the clone is expanded.

TRBJ2-5	-	TRBV20-1	TRBD1	CSAPGGQGWLETQYF	TGCAGTGCTCCCGGGGGACAGGGGTGGTTGGAGACCCAGTACTTC
TRBJ2-6	many	TRBV29-1	-	CSVAQVSSGANVLTF	TGCAGCGTTGCGCAGGTATCCTCTGGGGCCAACGTCCTGACTTTC
TRBJ2-1	-	TRBV11-3	TRBD2	CASSLAASGVSDEQFF	TGTGCCAGCAGCTTAGCGGCTAGCGGGGTTTCGGATGAGCAGTTCTTC
TRBJ2-7	-	TRBV19	TRBD1	CASTDRLTYEQYF	TGCGCCTCGACGGACAGGCTAACCTACGAGCAGTACTTC
TRBJ2-1	-	TRBV4-3	-	CASSQDQGLYNEQFF	TGCGCCAGCAGCCAAGACCAGGGGCTCTACAATGAGCAGTTCTTC
TRBJ2-4	few	TRBV28	-	CASSVVSTKNIQYF	TGTGCCAGCTCCGTGGTCTCGACTAAAAACATTCAGTACTTC
TRBJ2-1	few	TRBV12-3/TRBV12-4	-	CASSPEGHYNEQFF	TGTGCCAGCAGTCCCGAGGGACACTATAATGAGCAGTTCTTC
TRBJ2-5	-	TRBV20-1	TRBD2	CSGVSGGARGETQYF	TGCAGTGGGGTTAGCGGGGGGGCTCGCGGAGAGACCCAGTACTTC
TRBJ2-3	few	TRBV4-3	-	CASSQEYRGRTDTQYF	TGCGCCAGCAGCCAAGAATATAGGGGACGGACAGATACGCAGTATTTT
TRBJ2-7	-	TRBV3-1	-	CASSDSAGATYEQYF	TGTGCCAGCAGCGACTCTGCGGGGGCCACTTACGAGCAGTACTTC
TRBJ1-4	-	TRBV10-1	TRBD1	CASSEFRTGLSSGEKLFF	TGCGCCAGCAGTGAGTTCCGGACAGGGTTGTCGAGCGGTGAAAAACTGTTTTTT
TRBJ2-1	-	TRBV6-2/TRBV6-3	-	CASRTGSGSDEQFF	TGTGCCAGCAGAACTGGCTCGGGGTCCGATGAGCAGTTCTTC
TRBJ1-4	-	TRBV28	-	CASSGGQGKVSNEKLFF	TGTGCCAGCAGCGGGGGGCAGGGGAAAGTTTCTAATGAAAAACTGTTTTTT
TRBJ2-4	many	TRBV7-2	-	CASSFRTELAKNIQYF	TGTGCCAGCAGCTTCCGGACAGAATTAGCCAAAAACATTCAGTACTTC
TRBJ2-7	-	TRBV27	-	CASSTSGYPYEQYF	TGTGCCAGCAGCACCTCAGGATATCCCTACGAGCAGTACTTC
TRBJ2-7	-	TRBV6-6	TRBD1	CASSGGTGSIMYF	TGTGCCAGCAGTGGGGGGACAGGGAGTATAATGTACTTC
TRBJ2-7	-	TRBV28	-	CASSLTTQLNYNEQYF	TGTGCCAGCAGTCTTACGACCCAACTAAACTACAATGAGCAGTACTTC
TRBJ2-5	few	TRBV7-2	TRBD1	CASSFDRGGETQYF	TGTGCCAGCAGCTTTGACAGGGGCGGCGAGACCCAGTACTTC
TRBJ2-6	-	TRBV5-1	-	CASSLSACSGANVLTF	TGCGCCAGCAGCTTGTCGGCGTGCTCTGGGGCCAACGTCCTGACTTTC
TRBJ2-7	-	TRBV15	-	CATSRGRSLRTSYEQYF	TGTGCCACCAGCAGAGGACGATCGCTCAGGACTTCCTACGAGCAGTACTTC
TRBJ1-4	few	TRBV29-1	TRBD1	CSVFQGAANEKLFF	TGCAGCGTTTTCCAGGGGGCTGCTAATGAAAAACTGTTTTTT
TRBJ2-3	few	TRBV12-3/TRBV12-4	TRBD2	CASSLGLAGLDTQYF	TGTGCCAGCAGCCTGGGACTAGCGGGGTTAGATACGCAGTATTTT
TRBJ2-7	-	TRBV20-1	TRBD2	CSARAGTSGYEQYF	TGCAGTGCTAGAGCCGGGACTAGCGGCTACGAGCAGTACTTC
TRBJ1-2	-	TRBV12-3/TRBV12-4	-	CASSPGPLANYGYTF	TGTGCCAGCAGCCCGGGACCCCTAGCTAACTATGGCTACACCTTC
TRBJ2-1	-	TRBV3-1	TRBD2	CATVAGGPPYNEQFF	TGTGCCACGGTAGCGGGGGGGCCTCCCTACAATGAGCAGTTCTTC
TRBJ2-3	few	TRBV28	-	CASSTLTGDTQYF	TGTGCCAGCAGTACCCTTACCGGGGATACGCAGTATTTT
TRBJ1-5	-	TRBV5-5	TRBD1	CASSLEDRVNQPQHF	TGTGCCAGCAGCTTAGAGGACAGGGTCAATCAGCCCCAGCATTTT
TRBJ2-1	few	TRBV24-1	TRBD1	CATSDPGQGGYNEQFF	TGTGCCACCAGTGACCCTGGACAGGGGGGGTACAATGAGCAGTTCTTC
TRBJ2-1	-	TRBV6-2/TRBV6-3	TRBD1	CASKTGGNYNEQFF	TGTGCCAGTAAGACAGGGGGCAACTACAATGAGCAGTTCTTC
TRBJ2-1	-	TRBV28	TRBD1	CASSFRQGVPYNEQFF	TGTGCCAGCAGTTTCCGACAGGGAGTCCCCTACAATGAGCAGTTCTTC
TRBJ2-3	-	TRBV7-9	-	CASSLWQGLSADTQYF	TGTGCCAGCAGCTTATGGCAGGGACTTTCGGCAGATACGCAGTATTTT
TRBJ2-1	-	TRBV9	TRBD2	CASSPQASGGAPNEQFF	TGTGCCAGCAGCCCCCAGGCTAGCGGGGGGGCCCCGAATGAGCAGTTCTTC
TRBJ1-2	-	TRBV20-1	-	CSASADRTIYGYTF	TGCAGTGCATCCGCGGACCGAACAATCTATGGCTACACCTTC
TRBJ2-1	-	TRBV6-1	-	CASKESGERNEQFF	TGTGCCAGCAAGGAAAGTGGGGAACGCAATGAGCAGTTCTTC
TRBJ2-7	few	TRBV29-1	-	CSIRRADTYEQYF	TGCAGTATTAGGAGGGCCGATACCTACGAGCAGTACTTC
TRBJ2-3	many	TRBV5-1	-	CASSREGTDTQYF	TGCGCCAGCAGCAGGGAAGGGACAGATACGCAGTATTTT
TRBJ2-3	-	TRBV7-3	TRBD2	CASSSPGSGVSGDTQYF	TGTGCCAGCAGCTCCCCAGGTAGCGGGGTTAGTGGAGATACGCAGTATTTT
TRBJ1-6	few	TRBV20-1	-	CSASPDWGNLHF	TGCAGTGCTAGTCCCGACTGGGGTAACCTCCACTTT
TRBJ2-5	many	TRBV27	-	CASSPLAEETQYF	TGTGCCAGCAGTCCGTTAGCGGAAGAGACCCAGTACTTC
TRBJ2-7	-	TRBV9	-	CASSSGPVNEQYF	TGTGCCAGCTCCTCCGGCCCGGTCAATGAGCAGTACTTC
TRBJ1-6	few	TRBV12-3/TRBV12-4	TRBD1	CASNLRDRGNSPLHF	TGTGCCAGCAACCTCCGGGACAGGGGTAATTCACCCCTCCACTTT
TRBJ2-5	few	TRBV12-3/TRBV12-4	-	CASGESETQYF	TGTGCCAGCGGAGAATCGGAGACCCAGTACTTC
TRBJ2-3	-	TRBV14	-	CASSLGQFSTDTQYF	TGTGCCAGCAGCCTCGGACAGTTTAGCACAGATACGCAGTATTTT
TRBJ2-1	-	TRBV2	-	CASSESVTLGEQFF	TGTGCCAGCAGTGAAAGCGTAACTCTCGGGGAGCAGTTCTTC
TRBJ1-2	-	TRBV9	-	CASSVGPANSDGYTF	TGTGCCAGCAGCGTAGGGCCCGCCAATTCCGATGGCTACACCTTC
TRBJ2-3	-	TRBV7-2	-	CASSVGPNTQYF	TGTGCCAGCAGTGTAGGCCCTAATACGCAGTATTTT
TRBJ2-7	few	TRBV13	TRBD1	CASSPRPGQGESEQYF	TGTGCCAGCAGCCCCAGACCGGGACAGGGAGAATCCGAGCAGTACTTC
TRBJ2-5	few	TRBV2	-	CASAPPGGRETQYF	TGTGCCAGCGCCCCCCCCGGGGGTCGAGAGACCCAGTACTTC
TRBJ2-1	-	TRBV28	-	CASSLVQVYNEQFF	TGTGCCAGCAGTTTGGTACAGGTATACAATGAGCAGTTCTTC
TRBJ1-2	-	TRBV6-1	-	CASSEAFGGYTF	TGTGCCAGCAGTGAAGCATTCGGGGGCTACACCTTC
TRBJ1-1	-	TRBV4-1	TRBD1	CASSQVQGVTEAFF	TGCGCCAGCAGCCAAGTGCAGGGGGTCACTGAAGCTTTCTTT
TRBJ2-7	-	TRBV6-1	TRBD1	CASSEGDQGDEQYF	TGTGCCAGCAGTGAAGGAGACCAGGGGGACGAGCAGTACTTC
TRBJ2-7	few	TRBV18	-	CASSQTTGPSYEQYF	TGTGCCAGCTCACAGACCACGGGCCCCTCCTACGAGCAGTACTTC
TRBJ2-1	few	TRBV6-2/TRBV6-3	-	CASSYPTRGEQFF	TGTGCCAGCAGTTACCCAACCCGAGGTGAGCAGTTCTTC
TRBJ2-5	few	TRBV10-2	-	CASSLGQFGETQYF	TGCGCCAGCAGCTTGGGGCAGTTCGGGGAGACCCAGTACTTC